The 17 T cell receptor beta chains presented below share a single source sample, sequenced in a study of control samples from healthy donors and cancer patients. Measured with immunoSEQ multiplex PCR; TCRdb has only the in-frame clones, and not every one. Of about 95,000 clones detected, 80% to 95% appear once; the ten largest clones hold around 1%. The specimen was blood. Receptor source: a woman in her 30s in good health.

This clone came up a few times. This chain connects TRBV10-3 to TRBJ1-6; D gene ambiguous. The CDR3 is 15 residues long. V lost 3 bases to trimming and J lost 0 bases, with 6 bases between them. The V gene's germline CDR1 is ENHRY and CDR2 SYGVKD. The CDR3, as DNA: TGTGCCATCAGTGAAGGTAGCTCCTATAATTCACCCCTCCACTTT. Protein sequence: CAISEGSSYNSPLHF.

The chain uses TRBV7-9 and TRBJ2-1; 8 bases align to TRBD2. In germline, CDR1 is SEHNR, CDR2 FQNEAQ (reference sequence). V dropped 2 bases and J dropped 8; count of bases not matched to a gene: 8. The CDR3 runs 15 residues. For the CDR3, the DNA is TGTGCCAGCAGCTTATTGGACGGGGGGGTAGATGAGCAGTTCTTC. The encoded protein is CASSLLDGGVDEQFF.

The V call is TRBV28, the J call TRBJ1-1; D ambiguous. Germline CDR1 is MDHEN and CDR2 is SYDVKM. The CDR3 runs 11 residues. Trimming stripped 10 bases from V and 7 bases from J, with 13 bases between. CDR3 amino acids: CATSRVREAFF. For the CDR3, the DNA is TGTGCCACGAGCCGGGTGCGTGAAGCTTTCTTT.

V usage is TRBV11-2 and J usage is TRBJ2-7; 10 bases map to TRBD1. This CDR3 is built from 15 residues. Germline trimming cut 5 bases from V and 2 bases from J; bases unmatched to any gene: 6. CDR1 and CDR2 from the germline V gene are SGHAT and FQNNGV. The CDR3 coding sequence is TGTGCCAGCAGCAACCGGGACAGGGGCCCCTACGAGCAGTACTTC. It is translated as CASSNRDRGPYEQYF.

By share of the sample, this clone is medium-sized. The chain is built from TRBV6-4 and TRBJ2-2; possibly TRBD2 for D (5 bases). The V and J ends lost 3 bases and 3 bases respectively, with 5 bases between them. The germline V gene has CDR1 MRHNA and CDR2 SNTAGT. The length of the CDR3 is 13 residues. DNA of the CDR3: TGTGCCAGCAGTGAGGAGGACACCGGGGAGCTGTTTTTT. It translates to CASSEEDTGELFF.

The CDR3 DNA follows: TGCGCCAGCAGCCAGCAACCGGACCGGGGATACGAGCAGTACTTC. This gives the protein CASSQQPDRGYEQYF. The J gene is TRBJ2-7, the V gene TRBV5-1; tentatively, D is TRBD2 (5 bases). V was shortened by 4 bases and J by 4 bases, with 18 bases between the two germline ends. Germline loops: CDR1 SGHRS, CDR2 YFSETQ. The CDR3 spans 15 residues.

This clone was observed once. The chain carries TRBV18 and TRBJ1-5, with TRBD1 as a possible D gene (5 bases). The CDR3 sequence is 16 residues long. Germline loops: CDR1 KGHSH, CDR2 LQKENI. Trimming shortened V by 6 bases and J by 1 base, and 16 bases separated the two germline ends. The CDR3 spells CASSQTPGPSNQPQHF. The CDR3 DNA reads as TGTGCCAGCTCGCAAACACCGGGACCGAGCAATCAGCCCCAGCATTTT.

V and J are TRBV7-9 and TRBJ1-2; no clear D gene. Germline values: CDR1 SEHNR, CDR2 FQNEAQ (reference sequence). The V end lost 6 bases, the J end lost 1 base, and 9 bases lay between the germline ends. This CDR3 is 13 amino acids long. The CDR3 reads CASRSDVNYGYTF. The CDR3 DNA follows: TGTGCCAGCAGGTCAGACGTTAACTATGGCTACACCTTC.

J is TRBJ2-6 and V is TRBV5-4, with 7 bases fitting TRBD1. Germline CDR1 SGHNT, CDR2 YYREEE (reference sequence). This CDR3 spans 18 amino acids. After removal of 2 bases from V and 0 bases from J, the junction contained 8 bases not matched to a gene. CDR3 nucleotides: TGTGCCAGCAGCTTCCGACAGGGCCCAACCTCTGGGGCCAACGTCCTGACTTTC. This translates into CASSFRQGPTSGANVLTF.

This chain connects TRBV18 to TRBJ2-3; 9 bases are shared with TRBD1. CDR3 length equals 14 residues. With V trimmed by 3 bases and J by 4 bases, 2 bases remained unmatched. CDR1 is KGHSH and CDR2 is LQKENI in the germline V gene. The CDR3 sequence: CASSPTGGSDTQYF. CDR3 sequence (DNA): TGTGCCAGCTCACCGACAGGGGGGTCAGATACGCAGTATTTT.

The V gene is TRBV30, the J gene TRBJ2-5; 13 bases fit TRBD2. The germline gives CDR1 GTSNPN, CDR2 SVGIG (reference sequence). V gave up 3 bases and J gave up 2 bases; unmatched junction bases: 6. The CDR3 has 16 residues. The CDR3 region has the DNA TGTGCCTGGAGGCCCGGGACTAGCGGGGAACAAGAGACCCAGTACTTC. Its protein is CAWRPGTSGEQETQYF. The full variable domain, its missing parts supplied by reference TRBV30 and TRBJ2-5, is SQTIHQWPATLVQPVGSPLSLECTVEGTSNPNLYWYRQAAGRGLQLLFYSVGIGQISSEVPQNLSASRPQDRQFILSSKKLLLSDSGFYLCAWRPGTSGEQETQYFGPGTRLLVL.

The CDR3 loop reads CASSQAPPREAFF. In DNA, the CDR3 is TGTGCCAGCAGCCAAGCCCCACCCAGGGAAGCTTTCTTT. J is TRBJ1-1 and V is TRBV3-1 (or the pseudogene TRBV3-2); D gene unclear. V dropped 1 base and J dropped 8 bases, with 11 bases sitting between them. The germline CDR1 and CDR2 sequences are LGHDT and YNNKEL (reference sequence). CDR3 length equals 13 residues.

The chain combines TRBV5-1 with TRBJ2-4; D tentatively reads TRBD1 or TRBD2 (5 bases each). Germline CDR1 SGHRS, CDR2 YFSETQ. The CDR3 sequence is 14 residues long. V gave up 4 bases and J gave up 6 bases, with 14 bases separating them. CDR3 sequence: CASSRAGDGNIQYF. For the CDR3, the DNA is TGCGCCAGCAGCCGGGCCGGGGACGGAAACATTCAGTACTTC.

The chain combines TRBV2 with TRBJ1-6; a weak D match, TRBD1 (6 bases). CDR1 is SNHLY and CDR2 is FYNNEI in the germline V gene. There are 13 residues in the CDR3. Trimming cost V 7 bases and J 9 bases, with 13 bases left between them. The CDR3 DNA is TGTGCCAGCAATCAGGGGCCAAGTTCACCCCTCCACTTT. Its protein is CASNQGPSSPLHF.

This clone was found once. The rearrangement uses TRBV6-5 and TRBJ1-1; D remains ambiguous. The CDR3 has 14 residues. V lost 0 bases and J lost 8, with 13 bases in between. Germline CDR1 is MNHEY and CDR2 is SVGAGI. The DNA for the CDR3 is TGTGCCAGCAGTTACTCGATTAAGCCGACCGAAGCTTTCTTT. Translating gives CASSYSIKPTEAFF.

This clone was observed once. The CDR3 spells CATSEPGQGKTQYF. The CDR3 nucleotides are TGTGCCACCAGTGAACCTGGACAGGGAAAGACCCAGTACTTC. The rearrangement links TRBV24-1 to TRBJ2-5; TRBD1 aligns across 8 bases. CDR1 KGHDR and CDR2 SFDVKD come from the germline V gene. There are 14 residues in the CDR3. With V trimmed by 4 bases and J by 6 bases, 6 bases remained unmatched.

The chain has TRBV5-1 and TRBJ2-7, with TRBD2 identical over 12 bases. The CDR3 is 18 residues long. Germline trimming cut 1 base from V and 2 bases from J; bases unmatched to any gene: 10. Germline values: CDR1 SGHRS, CDR2 YFSETQ. The CDR3 protein is CASSLQRASGRAPYEQYF. DNA for the CDR3: TGCGCCAGCAGCTTGCAGCGAGCTAGCGGGAGGGCACCCTACGAGCAGTACTTC.